Listed here are 20 T cell receptor beta chains from one sample, sequenced in a study of patients and donors after allogeneic stem cell transplantation (dated by TCRdb to about 2020). The protocol used for the library was RT-PCR. Sequencing was performed on a NextSeq 550. TCRdb handled the public reads itself, with Q25 trimming in fastp and clone calling in MiXCR, and kept productive beta chains. Each record represents a unique CDR3 protein, reported with the most common genes and DNA among its rows. This sample comprises about a million distinct CDR3 sequences, roughly 18% of them detected only once. The ten biggest clones cover around 6% of the sample. Sequencing was carried out using blood, either unsorted or a sorted T cell fraction (not recorded which). The receptor source for this set is a human donor who was either an allogeneic HSCT recipient or a stem cell or donor lymphocyte infusion donor (not recorded which). It is not recorded whose cells these are; they may come from a transplant donor.

The gene calls are TRBV10-3 and TRBJ2-5; 7 bases align to TRBD1. The junction had 13 bases not matched to a gene; V was cut back by 6 bases and J by 0 bases. CDR3 length: 17 residues. CDR1 is ENHRY, CDR2 SYGVKD, per germline. The CDR3 here is CAISPFAPGQNQETQYF. DNA of the CDR3: TGTGCCATCAGCCCATTTGCCCCGGGACAGAACCAAGAGACCCAGTACTTC.

This clonotype was detected only a few times. This chain joins TRBV6-1 and TRBJ2-6, with D perhaps TRBD2 (5 bases). The V gene's germline CDR1 is MNHNS and CDR2 SASEGT. CDR3 length: 16 amino acids. V dropped 6 bases and J dropped 0 bases, with 12 bases sitting between them. The CDR3 DNA is TGTGCCAGCAGAAAGACTACAAGCTCTGGGGCCAACGTCCTGACTTTC. It is translated as CASRKTTSSGANVLTF.

This clonotype came up a few times. The DNA of the CDR3 is TGTGCCAGCACTACATCGCCAGGGGTGGCAGATACGCAGTATTTT. It is translated as CASTTSPGVADTQYF. The chain uses TRBV12-3 or TRBV12-4 and TRBJ2-3; TRBD1 is a possible D gene (6 bases). V was shortened by 7 bases and J by 4 bases, with 18 bases between the two germline ends. The CDR3 contains 15 residues.

This clonotype was detected only a few times. The rearrangement joins TRBV12-3 or TRBV12-4 to TRBJ1-2, with 8 positions matching TRBD1. The CDR3 runs to 18 residues. The V segment lost 2 bases and the J segment 4 bases; nucleotides outside the gene matches: 15. This CDR3 is CASSLRRGRGHLFYGYTF. CDR3 bases: TGTGCCAGCAGTTTAAGGAGGGGCAGGGGGCACCTCTTCTATGGCTACACCTTC.

The chain couples TRBV12-3 or TRBV12-4 to TRBJ2-5, with 8 bases aligning to TRBD1. The ends lost 8 bases at V and 5 bases at J; junction bases unmatched: 7. This CDR3 contains 13 residues. The CDR3 spells CASLQGADETQYF. In DNA, the CDR3 is TGTGCCAGCCTTCAGGGGGCGGATGAGACCCAGTACTTC.

The chain combines TRBV20-1 with TRBJ2-3; the D is unclear. CDR1 and CDR2 (germline): DFQATT, SNEGSKA (reference sequence). Trimming removed 0 bases at V and 2 bases at J, with 12 bases between. CDR3 length equals 15 residues. This chain's CDR3 is CSARDIEYNTDTQYF. CDR3 DNA sequence: TGCAGTGCTAGAGATATAGAGTACAACACAGATACGCAGTATTTT.

This clonotype was counted only a few times. The V and J genes are TRBV29-1 and TRBJ2-3, with D unclear. V lost 3 bases to trimming and J lost 6 bases, with 10 bases between them. The germline CDR1 and CDR2 sequences are SQVTM and ANQGSEA. There are 12 residues in the CDR3. The CDR3 DNA is TGCAGCGTTGACGGTATACAGGATACGCAGTATTTT. It encodes CSVDGIQDTQYF.

The table lists this clonotype with a few counts. The rearrangement links TRBV21-1 to TRBJ2-2; the DNA was not compared with TRBD1, the D call given in the table. TRBV21-1 is deemed a pseudogene. The CDR3 is 16 amino acids. The DNA for the CDR3 is TGTGCCAGCAGCAAAGTCGAGGGGTTGCGGCCCGGGGAGCTGTTTTTT. Its protein is CASSKVEGLRPGELFF.

This clonotype was detected a few times. The V gene is TRBV7-8, the J gene TRBJ2-5, with 8 bases lining up with TRBD1. Germline CDR1 reads SGHVS; CDR2 reads FQNEAQ. The CDR3 length is 15 residues. The V segment lost 1 base and the J segment 2 bases; nucleotides outside the gene matches: 3. The CDR3 reads CASSLGDRIQETQYF. The DNA for the CDR3 is TGTGCCAGCAGCTTAGGGGACAGGATACAAGAGACCCAGTACTTC.

This clonotype has a handful of counts. The chain links TRBV6-1 to TRBJ2-5, with TRBD2 matching over 13 bases. Germline V gives CDR1 MNHNS, CDR2 SASEGT. V trimming: 6 bases; J trimming: 0 bases; junction bases outside the gene matches: 4. The CDR3 has 16 amino acids. In nucleotides, the CDR3 is TGTGCCAGCAGGTCTACTAGCGGGGGGGACCAAGAGACCCAGTACTTC. It yields the protein CASRSTSGGDQETQYF.

At least ten counts were recorded for this clonotype. The V and J genes are TRBV6-1 and TRBJ2-1; D is unclear. Germline values: CDR1 MNHNS, CDR2 SASEGT. The V end was cut by 6 bases, the J end by 0 bases, with 9 bases between. The CDR3 runs to 14 residues. CDR3 sequence: CASSRSLSYNEQFF. DNA for the CDR3: TGTGCCAGCAGCCGGAGCCTCTCCTACAATGAGCAGTTCTTC.

This clonotype was picked up a small number of times. The gene calls are TRBV7-2 and TRBJ2-2, with D perhaps TRBD2 (5 bases). With 5 bases removed from V and 2 bases from J, the gap between germline ends came to 12 bases. The CDR3 loop spans 15 amino acids. The V gene's germline CDR1 is SGHTA and CDR2 FQGNSA. The chain's CDR3 is CASSVDGVNTGELFF. The CDR3 nucleotides read TGTGCCAGCAGCGTCGACGGGGTAAACACCGGGGAGCTGTTTTTT. The full variable domain, in which reference TRBV7-2 and TRBJ2-2 provide the parts outside the CDR3, is GAGVSQSPSNKVTEKGKDVELRCDPISGHTALYWYRQSLGQGLEFLIYFQGNSAPDKSGLPSDRFSAERTGGSVSTLTIQRTQQEDSAVYLCASSVDGVNTGELFFGEGSRLTVL.

Ten or more counts support this clonotype. The chain has TRBV12-3 or TRBV12-4 and TRBJ1-5; tentatively, D is TRBD1 (5 bases). Deletions cut 6 bases from V and 2 bases from J, with 11 bases between. The CDR3 covers 14 residues. The CDR3 region has the DNA TGTGCCAGCAGCCAGGGAGGTGGCAATCAGCCCCAGCATTTT. Protein sequence: CASSQGGGNQPQHF.

V usage is TRBV28 and J usage is TRBJ1-1; D remains unclear. Looked up from germline, CDR1 is MDHEN and CDR2 is SYDVKM. CDR3 length: 13 residues. V shed 3 bases and J shed 4 bases, with 9 bases lying between them. For the CDR3, the DNA is TGTGCCAGCAGTTTCTGGAAGTCCACTGAAGCTTTCTTT. Translated: CASSFWKSTEAFF.

This clonotype was observed a handful of times. V and J are TRBV15 and TRBJ2-7; D unresolved. This CDR3 region has 14 residues. V lost 6 bases to trimming and J lost 2 bases, with 14 bases between them. Germline-derived CDR1 and CDR2 are LNHNV and YYDKDF (reference sequence). The CDR3 sequence is CATRAPGNTYEQYF. CDR3 DNA sequence: TGTGCCACCAGAGCCCCCGGAAACACCTACGAGCAGTACTTC.

This clonotype was detected only a few times. The rearrangement uses TRBV20-1 and TRBJ2-4, with 8 bases fitting TRBD1. Per germline, CDR1 DFQATT and CDR2 SNEGSKA (reference sequence). The ends lost 5 bases at V and 0 bases at J; junction bases unmatched: 15. This CDR3 region has 18 residues. CDR3: CSAPTNRGDMLAKNIQYF. Here the CDR3 DNA reads TGCAGTGCTCCCACTAACAGGGGGGACATGCTAGCCAAAAACATTCAGTACTTC.

This clonotype was counted ten times or more. This rearrangement joins TRBV12-3 or TRBV12-4 to TRBJ1-3; the match to TRBD1 covers 7 bases. This CDR3 has 15 residues. V was pared by 6 bases and J by 0 bases, with 5 bases of the junction left unmatched. This chain's CDR3 is CASSRGTVSGNTIYF. The CDR3 nucleotides read TGTGCCAGCAGCAGGGGGACAGTCTCTGGAAACACCATATATTTT.

This clonotype was counted between two and nine times. The chain uses TRBV6-1 and TRBJ2-7; 8 bases are shared with TRBD1. V was clipped by 5 bases and J by 3 bases; unmatched bases: 6. The CDR3 covers 14 residues. Germline assignment: CDR1 MNHNS and CDR2 SASEGT. The CDR3 region has the DNA TGTGCCAGCAGTCGGACAGGGAGGCTCTACGAGCAGTACTTC. Encoded protein: CASSRTGRLYEQYF.

The chain joins TRBV6-5 to TRBJ2-7; D remains unclear. V dropped 6 bases and J dropped 4 bases, with 7 bases sitting between them. Germline V lookup: CDR1 MNHEY, CDR2 SVGAGI. This CDR3 comprises 11 residues. This chain's CDR3 is CASRNTYEQYF. The CDR3 nucleotides read TGTGCCAGCAGAAACACATACGAGCAGTACTTC.

The gene calls are TRBV5-1 and TRBJ2-1, with a possible D match to TRBD1 (6 bases). The CDR3 contains 15 residues. CDR1 SGHRS and CDR2 YFSETQ come from the germline V gene. The V gene lost 0 bases and the J gene lost 3 bases, with 10 bases spanning the gap. The CDR3 sequence is CASSLGQASYNEQFF. DNA for the CDR3: TGCGCCAGCAGCTTGGGACAGGCTAGCTACAATGAGCAGTTCTTC.